This TCR beta chain appears in the sequencing data of a study of STAT3 mutations in large granular lymphocyte leukemia (dated by TCRdb to the late 2010s). Background on the whole study: In roughly half of the longitudinally sequenced T-LGLL patients, canonical activating STAT3 mutations were detected. Over half of the T-LGLL patients were given one or more immunosuppressive therapy regimens, and approximately 41% of the treated patients had a hematologic response. To reconstruct clonal hierarchy and dynamics, serial deep sequencing of TCRbeta CDR3 and STAT3 was performed in patients with T-cell large granular lymphocyte leukemia. From an initial cohort of 200 or so LGL patients, 15 to 20 representative T-LGLL cases were chosen for longitudinal sequencing of TCRbeta and STAT3. As controls, the study also included longitudinal sequencing of two patients with natural killer LGL leukemia. Patients were sequenced at 4 time points on average, with the number of samplings per patient ranging from 2 to 8.

Note on this clone: The antigen this receptor binds is unknown. No base quality information exists; no much larger clone differs at one position.

The same DNA, extracted from blood mononuclear cells, served for both TCR sequencing and STAT3 sequencing. In the germline V gene, CDR1 corresponds to SGHRS and CDR2 to YFSETQ. The CDR3 runs 16 amino acids, cysteine and valine included. Only CDR3 DNA remains: 48 bases, in frame from the first base. The junction shows trimming of 1 base on V and 0 bases on J, plus 14 bases between the germline ends. TCRbeta libraries were sequenced on an Illumina MiSeq, and an average of about 41,000 productive templates per sample was obtained. The immunoSEQ assay, which uses multiplex PCR amplification, was used to generate TCRbeta CDR3 libraries. Per the source publication's procedure: Repertoire diversity was computed as previously defined, with values near 0 indicating extremely monoclonal samples. TCRdb provides this immuneACCESS table in a form limited to in-frame rearrangements. Some clones are lacking; in checked studies, under half of them reflect an unresolved V gene, and why the rest are absent is not known. That table gives V, J and clone size, and the DNA gave D and trimming. The sample profile shows roughly 35,000 clones; more than 70% of them were found once. The ten largest make up less than 0.55% of the sample.

Paper-wide results and their limitations: Persisting codominant clonotypes in some patients meant a small but highly pathogenic clone may have been missed. Linking therapy response to changes in TCR clonal burden was complicated by variable intervals between samplings and by differing treatment regimens. Because no samples were available when a clone first appeared, clonal expansion had to be inferred from samplings taken at other points. TCR clonotype switching after therapy was observed in about 35% of the 18 patients, and all newly emerging clones were found to be STAT3 wild type. Dominant TCR clone burden was found to exceed STAT3 mutant burden in several patients, suggesting that STAT3 mutation arose secondarily within a pre-expanded clone. At least one immunodominant TCRbeta clonotype was identified in every T-LGLL patient, and multiple immunodominant subclonotypes were identified in about half of the T-LGLL patients.

The sequenced sample consisted of PBMCs. The V and J segments used are TRBV5-1 and TRBJ2-7; the D region possibly corresponds to TRBD1 (6 bases align). The receptor's source is a human donor with T large granular lymphocyte leukemia. Some clones in this sample may be carry-over from other donors' samples. The DNA sequence is TGCGCCAGCAGCTTGTTAGTGGGACACCTCTCCTACGAGCAGTACGTC. Its coded protein is CASSLLVGHLSYEQYV.